This TCR beta chain stems from a study of blood T cells in healthy people across ages. General study points: A greater number of naive CD4+ cells and higher diversity distinguished long-lived donors from aged donors. Diversity of TCR beta per million T cells declined in a roughly linear way with age.

A J-beta primer mix and a sample-barcoded 5' primer were used in a second PCR of about 7 to 11 cycles. TCRdb independently ran MiXCR on the 5' RACE reads; one entry per CDR3 protein. This sample has around 990,000 distinct CDR3 sequences; approximately 25% occur once, and the top ten carry 0.75%. This clonotype has only a few counts. Its target is not known. This sample was shared with a second study, whose subject was T cells of mothers and their children.

Material: blood. This clonotype originated in a girl aged 2 to 10 in good health.

CDR3 sequence reads: CASSFDPIQPYGYTF. CDR3 nucleotides: TGTGCCAGCAGTTTCGATCCGATACAACCCTATGGCTACACCTTC. V usage is TRBV12-3 or TRBV12-4 and J usage is TRBJ1-2; D remains ambiguous. The CDR3 has 15 amino acids. Trimming removed 3 bases from V and 4 bases from J, with 15 bases in between.